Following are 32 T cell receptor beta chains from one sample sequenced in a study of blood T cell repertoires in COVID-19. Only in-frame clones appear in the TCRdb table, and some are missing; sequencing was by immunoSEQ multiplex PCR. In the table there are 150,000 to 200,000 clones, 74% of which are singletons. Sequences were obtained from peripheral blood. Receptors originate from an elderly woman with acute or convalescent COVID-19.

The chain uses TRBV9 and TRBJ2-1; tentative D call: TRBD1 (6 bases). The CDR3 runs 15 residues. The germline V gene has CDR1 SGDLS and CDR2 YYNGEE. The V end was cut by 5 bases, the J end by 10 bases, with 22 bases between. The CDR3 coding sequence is TGTGCCAGCAGGGGGGCTAGCAGCCTCGAGGGGGAGCAGTTCTTC. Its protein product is CASRGASSLEGEQFF.

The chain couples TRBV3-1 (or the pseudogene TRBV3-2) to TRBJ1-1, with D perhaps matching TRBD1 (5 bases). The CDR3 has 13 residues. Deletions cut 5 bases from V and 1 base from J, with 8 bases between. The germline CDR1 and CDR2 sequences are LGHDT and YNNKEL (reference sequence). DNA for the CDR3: TGTGCCAGCAGCAGCACAGGGAACACTGAAGCTTTCTTT. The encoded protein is CASSSTGNTEAFF.

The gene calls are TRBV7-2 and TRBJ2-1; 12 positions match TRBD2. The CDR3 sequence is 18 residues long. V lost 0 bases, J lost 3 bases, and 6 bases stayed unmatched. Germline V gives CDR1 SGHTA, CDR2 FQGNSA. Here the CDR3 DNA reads TGTGCCAGCAGCTTAGCCCTAGCGGGAGGGTACGACTACAATGAGCAGTTCTTC. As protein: CASSLALAGGYDYNEQFF.

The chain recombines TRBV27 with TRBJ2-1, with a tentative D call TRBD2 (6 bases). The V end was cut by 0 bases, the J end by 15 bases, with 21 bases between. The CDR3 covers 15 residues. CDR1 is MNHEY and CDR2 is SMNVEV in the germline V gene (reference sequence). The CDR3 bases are TGTGCCAGCAGTTTATCGGGCGCTGTCGTGGGAGGCCCGTTCTTC. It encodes CASSLSGAVVGGPFF.

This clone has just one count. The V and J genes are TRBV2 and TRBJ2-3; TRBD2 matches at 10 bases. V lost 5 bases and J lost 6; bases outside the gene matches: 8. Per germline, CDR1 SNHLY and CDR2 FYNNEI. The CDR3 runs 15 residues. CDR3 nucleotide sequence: TGTGCCAGCAGTTACTTAGCGGGAGGTGCCGATACGCAGTATTTT. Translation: CASSYLAGGADTQYF.

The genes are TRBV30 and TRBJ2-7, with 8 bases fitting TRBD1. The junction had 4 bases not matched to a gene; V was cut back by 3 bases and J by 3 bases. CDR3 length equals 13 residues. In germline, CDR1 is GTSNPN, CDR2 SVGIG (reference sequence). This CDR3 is CAWRVGQGYEQYF. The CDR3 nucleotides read TGTGCCTGGAGGGTTGGACAGGGCTACGAGCAGTACTTC. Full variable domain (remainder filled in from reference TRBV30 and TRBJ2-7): SQTIHQWPATLVQPVGSPLSLECTVEGTSNPNLYWYRQAAGRGLQLLFYSVGIGQISSEVPQNLSASRPQDRQFILSSKKLLLSDSGFYLCAWRVGQGYEQYFGPGTRLTVT.

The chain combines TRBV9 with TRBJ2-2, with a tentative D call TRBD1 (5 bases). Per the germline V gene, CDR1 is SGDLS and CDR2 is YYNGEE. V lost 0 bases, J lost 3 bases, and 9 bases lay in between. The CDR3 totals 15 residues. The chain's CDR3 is CASSVDAGHTGELFF. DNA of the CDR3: TGTGCCAGCAGCGTAGATGCAGGGCACACCGGGGAGCTGTTTTTT. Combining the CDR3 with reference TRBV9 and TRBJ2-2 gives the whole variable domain DSGVTQTPKHLITATGQRVTLRCSPRSGDLSVYWYQQSLDQGLQFLIQYYNGEERAKGNILERFSAQQFPDLHSELNLSSLELGDSALYFCASSVDAGHTGELFFGEGSRLTVL.

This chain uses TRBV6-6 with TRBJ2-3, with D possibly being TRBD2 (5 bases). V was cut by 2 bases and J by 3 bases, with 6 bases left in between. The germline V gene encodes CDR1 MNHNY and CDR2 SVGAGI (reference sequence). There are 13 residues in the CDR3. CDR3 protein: CASSYRGTDTQYF. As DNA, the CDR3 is TGTGCCAGCAGTTACCGGGGTACAGATACGCAGTATTTT.

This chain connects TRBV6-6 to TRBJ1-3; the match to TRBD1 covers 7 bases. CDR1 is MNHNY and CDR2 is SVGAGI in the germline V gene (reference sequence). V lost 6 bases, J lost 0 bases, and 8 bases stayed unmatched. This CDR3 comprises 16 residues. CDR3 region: CASSRPGQSSGNTIYF. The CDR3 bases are TGTGCCAGCAGCCGACCGGGACAGAGCTCTGGAAACACCATATATTTT.

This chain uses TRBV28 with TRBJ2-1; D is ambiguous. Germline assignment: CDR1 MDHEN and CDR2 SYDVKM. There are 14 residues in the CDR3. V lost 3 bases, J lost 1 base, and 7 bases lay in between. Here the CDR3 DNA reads TGTGCCAGCAGTTTGAGCTATTCCTACAATGAGCAGTTCTTC. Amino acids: CASSLSYSYNEQFF.

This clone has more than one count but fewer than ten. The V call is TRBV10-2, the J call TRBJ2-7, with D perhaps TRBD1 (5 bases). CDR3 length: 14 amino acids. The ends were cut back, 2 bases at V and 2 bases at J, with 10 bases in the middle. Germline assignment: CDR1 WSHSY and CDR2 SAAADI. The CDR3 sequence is CASSEVGAPYEQYF. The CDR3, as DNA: TGCGCCAGCAGTGAGGTTGGGGCACCCTACGAGCAGTACTTC.

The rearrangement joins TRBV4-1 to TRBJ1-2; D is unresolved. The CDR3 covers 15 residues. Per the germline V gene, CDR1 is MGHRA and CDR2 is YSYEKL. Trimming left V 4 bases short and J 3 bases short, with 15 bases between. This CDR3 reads CASSRGYGGDYGYTF. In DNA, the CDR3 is TGCGCCAGCAGCCGAGGGTACGGCGGGGACTATGGCTACACCTTC.

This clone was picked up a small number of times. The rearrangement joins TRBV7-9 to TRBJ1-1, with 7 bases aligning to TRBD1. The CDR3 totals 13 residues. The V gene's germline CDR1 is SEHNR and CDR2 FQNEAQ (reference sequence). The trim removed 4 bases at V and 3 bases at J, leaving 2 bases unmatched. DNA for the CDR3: TGTGCCAGCAGCTCTCAGGGGGACACTGAAGCTTTCTTT. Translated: CASSSQGDTEAFF. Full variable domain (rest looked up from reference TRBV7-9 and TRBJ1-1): DTGVSQNPRHKITKRGQNVTFRCDPISEHNRLYWYRQTLGQGPEFLTYFQNEAQLEKSRLLSDRFSAERPKGSFSTLEIQRTEQGDSAMYLCASSSQGDTEAFFGQGTRLTVV.

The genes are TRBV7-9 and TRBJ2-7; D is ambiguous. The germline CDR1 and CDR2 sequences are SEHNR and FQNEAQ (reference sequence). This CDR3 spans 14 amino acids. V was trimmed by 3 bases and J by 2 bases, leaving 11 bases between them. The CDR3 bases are TGTGCCAGCAGCTTTAGAGTTTCGGCCTACGAGCAGTACTTC. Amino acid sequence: CASSFRVSAYEQYF.

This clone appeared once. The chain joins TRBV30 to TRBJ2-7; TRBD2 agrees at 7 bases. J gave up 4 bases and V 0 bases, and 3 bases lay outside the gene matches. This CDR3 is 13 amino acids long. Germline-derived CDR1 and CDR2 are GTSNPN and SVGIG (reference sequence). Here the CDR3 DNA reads TGTGCCTGGAGTGTAATGGGACTATACGAGCAGTACTTC. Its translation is CAWSVMGLYEQYF.

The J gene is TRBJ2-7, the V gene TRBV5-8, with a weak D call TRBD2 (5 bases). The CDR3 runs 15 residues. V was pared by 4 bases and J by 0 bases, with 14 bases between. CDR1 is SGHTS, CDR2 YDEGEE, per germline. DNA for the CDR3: TGTGCCAGCAGCGACGGAGGTGTTAGCTCCTACGAGCAGTACTTC. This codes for CASSDGGVSSYEQYF. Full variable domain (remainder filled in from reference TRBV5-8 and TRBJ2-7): EAGVTQSPTHLIKTRGQQATLRCSPISGHTSVYWYQQALGLGLQFLLWYDEGEERNRGNFPPRFSGRQFPNYSSELNVNALELEDSALYLCASSDGGVSSYEQYFGPGTRLTVT.

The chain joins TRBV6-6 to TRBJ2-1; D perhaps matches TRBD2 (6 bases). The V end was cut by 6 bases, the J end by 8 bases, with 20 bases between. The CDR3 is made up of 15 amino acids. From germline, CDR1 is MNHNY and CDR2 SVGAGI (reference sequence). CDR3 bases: TGTGCCAGCAGCCCGACTAGATCGGGTGCGGATGAGCAGTTCTTC. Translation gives CASSPTRSGADEQFF.

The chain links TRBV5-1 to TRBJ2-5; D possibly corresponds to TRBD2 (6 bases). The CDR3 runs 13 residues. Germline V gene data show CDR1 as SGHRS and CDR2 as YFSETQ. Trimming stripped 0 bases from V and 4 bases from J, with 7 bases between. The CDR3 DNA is TGCGCCAGCAGCTTGGTGGGGGGAGAGACCCAGTACTTC. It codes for CASSLVGGETQYF. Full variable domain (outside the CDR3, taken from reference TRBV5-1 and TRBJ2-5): KAGVTQTPRYLIKTRGQQVTLSCSPISGHRSVSWYQQTPGQGLQFLFEYFSETQRNKGNFPGRFSGRQFSNSRSEMNVSTLELGDSALYLCASSLVGGETQYFGPGTRLLVL.

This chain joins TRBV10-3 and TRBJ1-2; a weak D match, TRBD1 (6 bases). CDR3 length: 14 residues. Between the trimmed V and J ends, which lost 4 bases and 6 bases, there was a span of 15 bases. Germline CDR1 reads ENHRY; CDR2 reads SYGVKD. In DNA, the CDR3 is TGTGCCATCAGTGTTGAACAGGGAGTTAATGGCTACACCTTC. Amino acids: CAISVEQGVNGYTF.

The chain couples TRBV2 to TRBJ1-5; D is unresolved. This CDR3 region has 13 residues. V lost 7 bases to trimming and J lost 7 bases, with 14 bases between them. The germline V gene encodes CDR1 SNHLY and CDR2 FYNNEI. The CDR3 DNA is TGTGCCAGCACTATAGAGTGGAGCCAGCCCCAGCATTTT. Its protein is CASTIEWSQPQHF.

CDR3 sequence reads: CASSFWAATNEKLFF. CDR3 nucleotides: TGTGCCAGCAGCTTCTGGGCCGCAACTAATGAAAAACTGTTTTTT. This chain uses TRBV7-8 with TRBJ1-4; D uncertain. V lost 3 bases to trimming and J lost 0 bases, with 8 bases between them. Looked up from germline, CDR1 is SGHVS and CDR2 is FQNEAQ. This CDR3 contains 15 residues.

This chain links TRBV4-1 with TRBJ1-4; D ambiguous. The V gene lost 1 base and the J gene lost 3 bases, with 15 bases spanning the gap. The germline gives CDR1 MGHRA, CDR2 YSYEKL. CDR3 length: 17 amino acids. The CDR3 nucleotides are TGCGCCAGCAGCCAAGTTAAGGGAGGTATCGCTAATGAAAAACTGTTTTTT. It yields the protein CASSQVKGGIANEKLFF.

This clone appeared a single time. CDR3 protein: CATKQATNEKLFF. Here the CDR3 DNA reads TGTGCCACCAAACAAGCAACTAATGAAAAACTGTTTTTT. The V gene is TRBV7-2, the J gene TRBJ1-4; no reliable D call. CDR1 is SGHTA and CDR2 is FQGNSA in the germline V gene. V shed 10 bases and J shed 0 bases, with 9 bases lying between them. CDR3 length equals 13 residues. Variable domain in full (rest from reference TRBV7-2 and TRBJ1-4): GAGVSQSPSNKVTEKGKDVELRCDPISGHTALYWYRQSLGQGLEFLIYFQGNSAPDKSGLPSDRFSAERTGGSVSTLTIQRTQQEDSAVYLCATKQATNEKLFFGSGTQLSVL.

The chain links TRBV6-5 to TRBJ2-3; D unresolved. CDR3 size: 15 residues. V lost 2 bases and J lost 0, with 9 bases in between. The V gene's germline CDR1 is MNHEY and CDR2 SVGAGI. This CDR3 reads CASSYTPTSTDTQYF. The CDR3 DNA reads TGTGCCAGCAGTTACACTCCAACTAGCACAGATACGCAGTATTTT.

The CDR3 DNA reads TGTGCCAGTAGTTCGATTAGCGGGAGGGGCACCGGGGAGCTGTTTTTT. Residues: CASSSISGRGTGELFF. This chain uses TRBV19 with TRBJ2-2; 11 nucleotides agree with TRBD2. J lost 4 bases, V lost 5 bases, and 6 bases had no gene match. There are 16 residues in the CDR3. Germline V gives CDR1 LNHDA, CDR2 SQIVND (reference sequence).

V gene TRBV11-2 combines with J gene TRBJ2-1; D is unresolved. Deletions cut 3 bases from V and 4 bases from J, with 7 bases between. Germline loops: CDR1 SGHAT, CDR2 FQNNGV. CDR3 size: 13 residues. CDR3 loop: CASSFDTYNEQFF. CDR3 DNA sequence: TGTGCCAGCAGCTTCGACACTTACAATGAGCAGTTCTTC. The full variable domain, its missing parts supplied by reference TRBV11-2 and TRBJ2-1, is EAGVAQSPRYKIIEKRQSVAFWCNPISGHATLYWYQQILGQGPKLLIQFQNNGVVDDSQLPKDRFSAERLKGVDSTLKIQPAKLEDSAVYLCASSFDTYNEQFFGPGTRLTVL.

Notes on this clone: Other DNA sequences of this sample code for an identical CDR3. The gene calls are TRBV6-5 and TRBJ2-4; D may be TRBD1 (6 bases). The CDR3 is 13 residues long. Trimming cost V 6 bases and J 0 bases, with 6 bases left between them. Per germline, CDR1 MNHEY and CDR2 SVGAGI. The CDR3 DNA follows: TGTGCCAGCAGAGGGGGAGCCAAAAACATTCAGTACTTC. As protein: CASRGGAKNIQYF.

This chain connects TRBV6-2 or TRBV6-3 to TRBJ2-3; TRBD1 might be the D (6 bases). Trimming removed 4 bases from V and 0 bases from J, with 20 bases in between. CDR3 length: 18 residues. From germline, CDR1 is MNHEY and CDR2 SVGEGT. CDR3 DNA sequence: TGTGCCAGCAGTTTACAGGGATTTCTGAGTGCTAGCACAGATACGCAGTATTTT. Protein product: CASSLQGFLSASTDTQYF.

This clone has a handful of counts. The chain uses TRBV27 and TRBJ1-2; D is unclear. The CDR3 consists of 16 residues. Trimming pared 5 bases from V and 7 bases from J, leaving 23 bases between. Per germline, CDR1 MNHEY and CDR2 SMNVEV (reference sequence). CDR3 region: CASSPPGTTRSSGYTF. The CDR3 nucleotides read TGTGCCAGCAGTCCCCCGGGTACGACCCGTAGCAGTGGCTACACCTTC.

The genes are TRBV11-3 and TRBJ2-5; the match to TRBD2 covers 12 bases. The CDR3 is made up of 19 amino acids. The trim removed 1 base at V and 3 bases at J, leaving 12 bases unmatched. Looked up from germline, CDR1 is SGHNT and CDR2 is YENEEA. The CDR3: CASSLGLAGDQSVKETQYF. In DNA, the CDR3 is TGTGCCAGCAGCTTAGGACTAGCGGGAGACCAAAGTGTGAAAGAGACCCAGTACTTC.

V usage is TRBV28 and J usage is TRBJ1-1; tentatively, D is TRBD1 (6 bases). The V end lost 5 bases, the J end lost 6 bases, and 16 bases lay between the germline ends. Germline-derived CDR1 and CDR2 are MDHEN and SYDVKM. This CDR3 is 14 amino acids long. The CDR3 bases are TGTGCCAGCAGTGAAGGGACATCATTAGCTGAAGCTTTCTTT. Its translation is CASSEGTSLAEAFF.

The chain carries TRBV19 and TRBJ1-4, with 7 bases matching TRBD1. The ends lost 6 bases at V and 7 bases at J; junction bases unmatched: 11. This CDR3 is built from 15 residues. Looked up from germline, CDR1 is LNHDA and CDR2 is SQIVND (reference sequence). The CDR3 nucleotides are TGTGCCAGTAGCGATCCAGGGACAGCCGGTGAAAAACTGTTTTTT. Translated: CASSDPGTAGEKLFF.